The T cell receptor (beta chain) under discussion was sequenced for a study of CD8 T cells in ankylosing spondylitis. General study results and limits: Roughly 8 highly homologous variants made up a TCR beta motif, and this motif appeared characteristic of ankylosing spondylitis blood.

This CDR3 has 15 amino acids. Germline CDR1 reads DFQATT; CDR2 reads SNEGSKA (reference sequence). Trimming cost V 0 bases and J 9 bases; bases outside gene matches: 6. This clonotype was detected ten times or more. Antigen unknown. MiXCR, run by TCRdb on the 5' RACE reads, gives a single entry per CDR3 protein. The table lists some 220,000 distinct CDR3 sequences, about 10% of them singletons. The clonotype originates from a male donor with ankylosing spondylitis or in good health (not recorded which). V is TRBV20-1 and J is TRBJ1-6, with TRBD1 matching over 9 bases. The sample was blood, either unsorted or a sorted T cell fraction (not recorded which). In DNA, the CDR3 is TGCAGTGCTAGAGAAGGGGACAGGGATGGTTCACCCCTCCACTTT. Translated, it gives CSAREGDRDGSPLHF.